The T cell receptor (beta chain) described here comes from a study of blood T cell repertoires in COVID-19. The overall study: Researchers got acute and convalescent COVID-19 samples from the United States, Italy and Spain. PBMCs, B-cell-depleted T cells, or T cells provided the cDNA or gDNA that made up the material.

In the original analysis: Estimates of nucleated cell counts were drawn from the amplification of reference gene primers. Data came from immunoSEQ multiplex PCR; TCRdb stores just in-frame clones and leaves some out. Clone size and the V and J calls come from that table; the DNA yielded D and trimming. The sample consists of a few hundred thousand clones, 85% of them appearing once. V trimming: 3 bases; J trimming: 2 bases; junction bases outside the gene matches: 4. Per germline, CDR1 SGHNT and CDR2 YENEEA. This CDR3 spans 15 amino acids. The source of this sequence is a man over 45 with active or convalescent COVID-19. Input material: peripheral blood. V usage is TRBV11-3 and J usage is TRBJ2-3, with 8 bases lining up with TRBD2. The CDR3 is CASSFTSGLTDTQYF. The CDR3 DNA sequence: TGTGCCAGCAGCTTTACTAGCGGTCTCACAGATACGCAGTATTTT.